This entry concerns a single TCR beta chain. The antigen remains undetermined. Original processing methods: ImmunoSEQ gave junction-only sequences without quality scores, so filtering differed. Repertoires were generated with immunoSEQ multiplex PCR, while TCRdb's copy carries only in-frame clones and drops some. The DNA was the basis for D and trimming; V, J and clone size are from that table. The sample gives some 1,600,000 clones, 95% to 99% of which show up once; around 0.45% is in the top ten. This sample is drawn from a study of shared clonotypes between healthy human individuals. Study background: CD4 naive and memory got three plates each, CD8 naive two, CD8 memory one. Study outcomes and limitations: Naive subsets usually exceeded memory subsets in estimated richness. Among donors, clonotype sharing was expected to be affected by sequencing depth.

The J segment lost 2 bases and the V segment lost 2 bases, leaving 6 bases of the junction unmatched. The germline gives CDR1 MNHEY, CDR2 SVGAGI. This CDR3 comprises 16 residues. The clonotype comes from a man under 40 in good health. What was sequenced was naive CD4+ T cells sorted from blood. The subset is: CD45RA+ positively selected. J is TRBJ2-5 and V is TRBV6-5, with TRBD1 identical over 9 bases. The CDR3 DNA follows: TGTGCCAGCAGTTACGCGGTTGGGACAGGGCAAGAGACCCAGTACTTC. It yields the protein CASSYAVGTGQETQYF.